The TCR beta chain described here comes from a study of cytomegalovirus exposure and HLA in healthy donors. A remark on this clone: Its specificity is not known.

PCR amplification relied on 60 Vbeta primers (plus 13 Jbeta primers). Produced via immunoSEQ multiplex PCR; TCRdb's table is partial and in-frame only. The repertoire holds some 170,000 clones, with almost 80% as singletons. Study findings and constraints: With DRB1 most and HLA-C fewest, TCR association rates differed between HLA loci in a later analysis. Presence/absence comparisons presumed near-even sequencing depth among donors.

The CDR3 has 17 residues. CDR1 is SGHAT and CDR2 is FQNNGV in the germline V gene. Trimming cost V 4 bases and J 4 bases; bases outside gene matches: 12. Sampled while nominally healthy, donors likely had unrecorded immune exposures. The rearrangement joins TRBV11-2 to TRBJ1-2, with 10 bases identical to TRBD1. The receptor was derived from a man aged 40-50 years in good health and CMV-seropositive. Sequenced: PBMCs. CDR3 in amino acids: CASSSGQGDAFGYGYTF. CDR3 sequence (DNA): TGTGCCAGCAGCTCCGGACAGGGGGACGCCTTTGGCTATGGCTACACCTTC.